Listed below are T cell receptor beta chains from one sample, sequenced in a study of blood T cell repertoires in COVID-19. The assay was immunoSEQ multiplex PCR, and TCRdb's table has in-frame clones only and misses some. The top ten clones hold 50% of a sample with 60,000 to 65,000 clones, 76% of them seen once. What was sequenced was peripheral blood. The source is a woman of 80 years or more with acute or convalescent COVID-19. CDR3s include the opening cysteine and the closing phenylalanine or tryptophan. D genes are given only for firm matches. Only part of the rows carry a size: once, few, many, or a class if the clone is expanded.

cdr3_aa,cdr3_nt,j_call,d_call,v_call,clone_size
CASSYSSGSYNEQFF,TGTGCCAGCAGCTATTCTAGCGGGTCCTACAATGAGCAGTTCTTC,TRBJ2-1,TRBD2,TRBV7-2,few
CAWSPNLGLAGGRTQYF,TGTGCCTGGAGCCCGAATCTTGGACTAGCGGGAGGGCGAACGCAGTATTTT,TRBJ2-3,TRBD2,TRBV30,-
CATSDPSGVDEQFF,TGTGCCACCAGTGACCCTAGCGGCGTCGATGAGCAGTTCTTC,TRBJ2-1,TRBD2,TRBV24-1,-
CASSYSAGQGNTEAFF,TGTGCCAGCAGTTACTCCGCGGGACAGGGGAACACTGAAGCTTTCTTT,TRBJ1-1,TRBD1,TRBV6-2/TRBV6-3,-
CATSRGGDRAGGYTF,TGTGCCACCAGCAGAGGCGGAGACAGGGCTGGCGGCTACACCTTC,TRBJ1-2,TRBD1,TRBV15,-
CASSPAWAGQNTEAFF,TGTGCCAGCAGCCCAGCTTGGGCAGGGCAGAACACTGAAGCTTTCTTT,TRBJ1-1,-,TRBV28,-
CASSLAYGQIYGYTF,TGTGCCAGCAGCTTAGCATATGGACAGATCTATGGCTACACCTTC,TRBJ1-2,-,TRBV11-2,-
CASSIQQGTTEAFF,TGTGCCAGTAGTATTCAACAGGGAACCACTGAAGCTTTCTTT,TRBJ1-1,-,TRBV19,-
CASRHLQTGNTEAFF,TGTGCCAGTAGACACCTTCAGACGGGAAACACTGAAGCTTTCTTT,TRBJ1-1,-,TRBV19,-
CASSDRLAGGSLAKNIQYF,TGTGCCAGCAGTGACCGACTAGCGGGAGGGAGTCTAGCCAAAAACATTCAGTACTTC,TRBJ2-4,TRBD2,TRBV6-1,-
CASSGKAGGDYNEQFF,TGTGCCAGCAGCGGAAAAGCGGGAGGGGACTACAATGAGCAGTTCTTC,TRBJ2-1,TRBD2,TRBV9,few
CASSFNRDGYTF,TGTGCCAGCAGCTTTAACAGGGATGGCTACACCTTC,TRBJ1-2,-,TRBV5-5,-
CASSFSTGRNTEAFF,TGTGCCAGCAGCTTCTCGACAGGGAGGAACACTGAAGCTTTCTTT,TRBJ1-1,TRBD1,TRBV7-9,-
CASSLDRVSSEQYF,TGTGCCAGCAGCTTAGACAGGGTCTCCTCCGAGCAGTACTTC,TRBJ2-7,-,TRBV7-2,-
CAWSSTGENSPLHF,TGTGCCTGGAGTTCGACAGGGGAAAATTCACCCCTCCACTTT,TRBJ1-6,TRBD1,TRBV30,-
CASSLTGTETQYF,TGTGCCAGCAGCCTGACAGGGACTGAGACCCAGTACTTC,TRBJ2-5,-,TRBV3-1/TRBV3-2,-
CSVGELAGQPQHF,TGCAGCGTTGGCGAACTAGCGGGTCAGCCCCAGCATTTT,TRBJ1-5,-,TRBV29-1,-
CASIEGRGTRSSYNEQFF,TGTGCCAGCATTGAGGGGAGGGGGACCCGGAGCTCCTACAATGAGCAGTTCTTC,TRBJ2-1,-,TRBV2,-
CASSQVWGGRDTGELFF,TGCGCCAGCAGCCAAGTTTGGGGGGGGCGAGACACCGGGGAGCTGTTTTTT,TRBJ2-2,-,TRBV4-1,-
CATKPRGGVSGNTIYF,TGTGCCACCAAACCGAGGGGGGGGGTTTCTGGAAACACCATATATTTT,TRBJ1-3,-,TRBV24-1,-
CASSSPNSPRRGNQPQHF,TGTGCCAGCAGCTCGCCTAACTCGCCGCGTCGGGGCAATCAGCCCCAGCATTTT,TRBJ1-5,-,TRBV5-6,once
CATSEPGTGLQETQYF,TGTGCCACCAGTGAACCCGGGACAGGGCTCCAAGAGACCCAGTACTTC,TRBJ2-5,TRBD1,TRBV24-1,-
CASSPSGERQPQHF,TGTGCCAGTAGTCCATCCGGGGAGAGACAGCCCCAGCATTTT,TRBJ1-5,-,TRBV19,-
CASRMTGATEAFF,TGTGCCAGCAGGATGACAGGGGCCACTGAAGCTTTCTTT,TRBJ1-1,TRBD1,TRBV6-5,-
CASRDREVNTGELFF,TGTGCCAGCAGGGACAGGGAGGTTAACACCGGGGAGCTGTTTTTT,TRBJ2-2,TRBD1,TRBV2,-
CASSEVGTGGLQAFF,TGTGCCAGCAGTGAAGTCGGGACAGGGGGCTTACAGGCTTTCTTT,TRBJ1-1,TRBD1,TRBV6-1,few
CANSERRGETQYF,TGTGCCAACTCAGAGAGGCGGGGAGAGACCCAGTACTTC,TRBJ2-5,-,TRBV2,-
CASSFRQGGNTEAFF,TGCGCCAGCAGCTTCCGACAGGGAGGGAACACTGAAGCTTTCTTT,TRBJ1-1,TRBD1,TRBV5-1,few
CASSLSGGLDYEQYF,TGCGCCAGCAGCTTGTCGGGAGGGCTTGATTACGAGCAGTACTTC,TRBJ2-7,TRBD2,TRBV5-1,-
CASSLGAGGYSPLHF,TGTGCCAGCAGCTTAGGGGCAGGGGGTTATTCACCCCTCCACTTT,TRBJ1-6,TRBD1,TRBV11-2,few
CASSLSGGVTQPQHF,TGTGCCAGCAGCTTAAGTGGAGGGGTAACTCAGCCCCAGCATTTT,TRBJ1-5,-,TRBV7-8,many
CASSQFGQGSRNEQFF,TGTGCCAGCAGCCAATTCGGACAGGGGAGTCGCAATGAGCAGTTCTTC,TRBJ2-1,TRBD1,TRBV11-2,-
CASSRQPTSGSSGEQFF,TGTGCCAGCAGCCGCCAGCCGACTAGCGGGAGTTCTGGTGAGCAGTTCTTC,TRBJ2-1,TRBD2,TRBV7-3,-
CASSPQASGVYEQYF,TGTGCCAGCTCACCACAGGCTAGCGGGGTCTACGAGCAGTACTTC,TRBJ2-7,TRBD2,TRBV18,-
CASSQAFDYGYTF,TGTGCCAGCAGCCAAGCGTTCGACTATGGCTACACCTTC,TRBJ1-2,-,TRBV14,-
CASSWGRSVDIQYF,TGTGCCAGCAGTTGGGGGAGGAGCGTGGACATTCAGTACTTC,TRBJ2-4,-,TRBV28,-
CASSPSGERTDTQYF,TGTGCCAGCAGCCCAAGCGGGGAAAGGACAGATACGCAGTATTTT,TRBJ2-3,TRBD2,TRBV11-3,-
CASTKGPGRGNTIYF,TGTGCCAGTACCAAGGGGCCAGGGCGGGGAAACACCATATATTTT,TRBJ1-3,-,TRBV19,-
CASKAGAEQPQHF,TGTGCCAGCAAGGCAGGGGCAGAGCAGCCCCAGCATTTT,TRBJ1-5,-,TRBV2,-
CASKGDTKTQYF,TGTGCCAGCAAAGGGGATACCAAGACCCAGTACTTC,TRBJ2-5,-,TRBV2,-
CATSPSPGDNEQFF,TGTGCCACCAGCCCATCCCCAGGGGACAATGAGCAGTTCTTC,TRBJ2-1,-,TRBV15,-
CSASPPGTSAGFTDTQYF,TGCAGTGCAAGTCCCCCCGGGACTAGCGCGGGGTTCACAGATACGCAGTATTTT,TRBJ2-3,TRBD2,TRBV20-1,few
CASSLAGGLGAEQYF,TGCGCCAGCAGCTTGGCTGGGGGACTGGGAGCCGAGCAGTACTTC,TRBJ2-7,-,TRBV5-1,many
CASKKRQGAGDTQYF,TGTGCCAGCAAGAAAAGACAGGGGGCCGGAGATACGCAGTATTTT,TRBJ2-3,TRBD1,TRBV5-4,-
CASSPPWGDTNEKLFF,TGTGCCAGCAGTCCCCCCTGGGGGGACACTAATGAAAAACTGTTTTTT,TRBJ1-4,-,TRBV28,-
CASSDRGNQPQHF,TGTGCCAGTAGTGACAGGGGTAATCAGCCCCAGCATTTT,TRBJ1-5,TRBD1,TRBV19,-
CASSPGQGENYGYTF,TGTGCCAGCAGCCCGGGACAGGGGGAGAACTATGGCTACACCTTC,TRBJ1-2,TRBD1,TRBV7-2,-
CASSSRQSNQPQHF,TGTGCCAGTAGTAGCCGACAGTCCAATCAGCCCCAGCATTTT,TRBJ1-5,-,TRBV19,-
CREGEGDEQFF,TGCAGGGAAGGGGAAGGTGATGAGCAGTTCTTC,TRBJ2-1,-,TRBV20-1,-